This TCR beta chain is from a study of T cell repertoires in cytomegalovirus infection. As for the study in general: HLA-B-restricted CMV epitopes that are well studied, plus recently identified HLA-C-restricted ones, were used by the study. CMV infection plus the matching HLA type was flagged by public TCR beta signatures.

MiXCR was run by TCRdb on the reads, yielding one entry per CDR3 protein. The data contain approximately 260,000 distinct CDR3 sequences, roughly 21% of them singletons. J was trimmed by 8 bases and V by 4 bases; bases with no gene match: 10. Germline CDR1 reads MNHEY; CDR2 reads SVGEGT. The CDR3 totals 16 residues. This clonotype came up a few times. Antigen: not known. This sample comprised cultured PBMCs, obtained from culture after CMV antigen stimulation. This receptor was obtained from a human donor in good health (CMV status not recorded). Some clones in this sample may be carry-over from other donors' samples. The rearrangement links TRBV6-2 or TRBV6-3 to TRBJ2-1; 11 bases map to TRBD2. Here the CDR3 reads CASSLLAGGPFDEQFF. DNA of the CDR3: TGTGCCAGCAGTTTGTTAGCGGGAGGGCCGTTTGATGAGCAGTTCTTC.